This T cell receptor beta chain stems from a study of OX40 agonist ivuxolimab in advanced cancers. Overall study context: In this trial design, patients received ivuxolimab intravenously at 0.01 to 10 mg/kg every 2 weeks. One patient with hepatocellular carcinoma and two with cutaneous melanoma, three in all, had partial responses. Males comprised around 80% of the group, whose mean age was roughly 60 years (range 23 to 79). The study, taken as a whole, reports: In the expanded peripheral T cells, antigen specificity was never determined.

Concerning this clone itself: Its antigen remains unidentified.

Generated by immunoSEQ multiplex PCR, the TCRdb table keeps only in-frame clones and is missing some. Of tens of thousands of clones listed, roughly 87% are singletons. The ends were cut back, 6 bases at V and 0 bases at J, with 13 bases in the middle. The CDR3 has 15 residues. Germline-derived CDR1 and CDR2 are SGHNT and YENEEA. This rearrangement joins TRBV11-3 to TRBJ2-3; D is undetermined. The source was CD4+ or CD8+ T cells sorted from blood, collected in a trial of the OX40 agonist ivuxolimab. The source is an adult with an advanced solid tumor such as melanoma, head and neck, liver or kidney cancer. CDR3 nucleotides: TGTGCCAGCAGACCTAGGAGATCTAGCACAGATACGCAGTATTTT. It encodes CASRPRRSSTDTQYF.